The clone carrying this TCR beta chain was observed many times. No antigen is known for it. Template switching added a universal primer binding site, and final cDNA carried unique molecular identifiers. MiXCR was run by TCRdb on the 5' RACE reads, yielding one entry per CDR3 protein. The sample has 150,000 or so distinct CDR3 sequences; roughly 3.2% are singletons. Everyone who donated was a healthy Caucasian. This sample stems from a study of identical twins. V lost 2 bases and J lost 7; bases outside the gene matches: 19. The length of the CDR3 is 19 residues. Study-level findings and limits: Potential partial confounding of zero-insertion analyses by invariant MAIT and iNKT cells was noted. Fewer insertions marked abundant cord blood beta clonotypes; young adult naive trended weakly, memory not at all.

Sequenced: memory T cells sorted from blood. The chain is built from TRBV12-3 or TRBV12-4 and TRBJ2-1, with 8 bases that match TRBD2. The TCR originated in a young man in good health. CDR3 nucleotide sequence: TGTGCCAGCAGTTTAAGGCCCCTCCTAACTAGCGGTTCGGGGAATGAGCAGTTCTTC. This codes for CASSLRPLLTSGSGNEQFF.